These 21 T cell receptor beta chains came from one sample sequenced in a study of blood T cell repertoires in COVID-19. Using immunoSEQ multiplex PCR, the repertoire was profiled, and TCRdb retains in-frame clones only, with some absent. Of about 310,000 clones listed, 75% to 90% are singletons. The sample comprised PBMCs or T cells enriched from blood (not recorded which). The receptors originated from a woman in her thirties or forties who had recovered from COVID-19.

The V call is TRBV7-2, the J call TRBJ2-3; TRBD2 matches at 9 bases. The CDR3 is made up of 14 amino acids. Germline trimming cut 5 bases from V and 8 bases from J; bases unmatched to any gene: 8. Per the germline V gene, CDR1 is SGHTA and CDR2 is FQGNSA. The CDR3 region is CASSKDLGLATQYF. The CDR3 region has the DNA TGTGCCAGCAGCAAAGACCTGGGACTAGCTACGCAGTATTTT.

The chain combines TRBV6-4 with TRBJ1-1; 8 nucleotides match TRBD1. J lost 4 bases, V lost 3 bases, and 10 bases had no gene match. The V gene's germline CDR1 is MRHNA and CDR2 SNTAGT. The CDR3 totals 16 residues. DNA for the CDR3: TGTGCCAGCAGTGAGGTTCAAGGACAGGGAGCCACTGAAGCTTTCTTT. It yields the protein CASSEVQGQGATEAFF.

J is TRBJ2-1 and V is TRBV19; maybe TRBD1 (5 bases). CDR1 is LNHDA and CDR2 is SQIVND in the germline V gene (reference sequence). V was cut by 0 bases and J by 3 bases, with 9 bases left in between. CDR3 size: 15 residues. The CDR3 nucleotides read TGTGCCAGTAGTATAGACGTCAGGGTCTACAATGAGCAGTTCTTC. Translation gives CASSIDVRVYNEQFF.

V is TRBV18 and J is TRBJ2-7; TRBD1 might be the D (6 bases). With 1 base removed from V and 7 bases from J, the gap between germline ends came to 14 bases. This CDR3 has 14 residues. CDR1 is KGHSH, CDR2 LQKENI, per germline. The DNA for the CDR3 is TGTGCCAGCTCACCACAACAGGGATTGAGGGAGCAGTACTTC. It codes for CASSPQQGLREQYF.

With regard to this clone: At one end the junction does not follow the germline gene, possibly because of a read error. The chain combines TRBV9 with TRBJ1-3, with TRBD1 as a possible D gene (6 bases). The CDR3 extends over 16 amino acids. Germline CDR1 and CDR2: SGDLS and YYNGEE. The DNA for the CDR3 is TGTGCCAGTAGCGGGGGCCTCTTACTTTCTGGAAACACCATATATTTT. Amino acids: CASSGGLLLSGNTIYF.

The genes are TRBV10-3 and TRBJ2-1, with D unclear. CDR1 and CDR2 from the germline V gene are ENHRY and SYGVKD. The V and J ends lost 4 bases and 7 bases respectively, with 8 bases between them. The CDR3 totals 12 residues. CDR3 bases: TGTGCCATCAGTGGGGCAATTAATGAGCAGTTCTTC. Its protein product is CAISGAINEQFF.

The V call is TRBV6-5, the J call TRBJ1-6, with D perhaps TRBD1 (6 bases). Between the trimmed V and J ends, which lost 5 bases and 6 bases, there was a span of 11 bases. Germline-derived CDR1 and CDR2 are MNHEY and SVGAGI. This CDR3 has 14 amino acids. The CDR3 region is CASSTQQGNSPLHF. For the CDR3, the DNA is TGTGCCAGCAGTACACAACAGGGTAATTCACCCCTCCACTTT.

The chain uses TRBV9 and TRBJ1-5; maybe TRBD1 (6 bases). Trimming shortened V by 3 bases and J by 3 bases, and 10 bases separated the two germline ends. The CDR3 covers 14 residues. Germline V gene lookup returns CDR1 SGDLS and CDR2 YYNGEE. The CDR3 reads CASSAGDPNQPQHF. The CDR3 DNA sequence: TGTGCCAGCAGCGCAGGGGACCCCAATCAGCCCCAGCATTTT.

V usage is TRBV6-4 and J usage is TRBJ2-1; 12 bases line up with TRBD2. The CDR3 totals 16 residues. CDR1 MRHNA and CDR2 SNTAGT come from the germline V gene. J gave up 7 bases and V 3 bases, and 7 bases lay outside the gene matches. The CDR3 protein is CASSDWTSGKSNEQFF. CDR3 nucleotide sequence: TGTGCCAGCAGTGATTGGACTAGCGGGAAATCGAATGAGCAGTTCTTC.

The chain couples TRBV11-2 to TRBJ2-1, with 11 bases lining up with TRBD2. The ends lost 2 bases at V and 12 bases at J; junction bases unmatched: 12. The CDR3 has 16 amino acids. From germline, CDR1 is SGHAT and CDR2 FQNNGV. The CDR3, as DNA: TGTGCCAGCAGCTTAAGTGGGCTAGCGGGAGGCGGGGGGCAGTTCTTC. This codes for CASSLSGLAGGGGQFF.

This chain links TRBV7-6 with TRBJ2-2; 9 bases line up with TRBD1. Germline lookup yields CDR1 SGHVS and CDR2 FNYEAQ. The CDR3 extends over 15 amino acids. V was clipped by 5 bases and J by 6 bases; unmatched bases: 7. The chain's CDR3 is CASSAMGQGAGELFF. The CDR3 DNA reads as TGTGCCAGCAGCGCTATGGGACAGGGCGCCGGGGAGCTGTTTTTT.

The chain couples TRBV20-1 to TRBJ2-4, with 7 positions matching TRBD1. The CDR3 loop spans 10 amino acids. CDR1 is DFQATT, CDR2 SNEGSKA, per germline (reference sequence). CDR3 in DNA: TGCAGCTCGGGTCGACAGGGCCATTACTTC. Its translation: CSSGRQGHYF.

The rearrangement joins TRBV27 to TRBJ1-1; D is unclear. Trimming pared 0 bases from V and 3 bases from J, leaving 11 bases between. This CDR3 region has 15 residues. Germline-derived CDR1 and CDR2 are MNHEY and SMNVEV (reference sequence). The DNA of the CDR3 is TGTGCCAGCAGTTTATCGCGGGGTCATCACACTGAAGCTTTCTTT. The encoded protein is CASSLSRGHHTEAFF.

DNA of the CDR3: TGTGCCAGCAGCGAGACTAGCTTCTCCTACGAGCAGTACTTC. It encodes CASSETSFSYEQYF. The V gene is TRBV3-1 (or the pseudogene TRBV3-2), the J gene TRBJ2-7, with 7 bases aligning to TRBD2. The length of the CDR3 is 14 residues. Per the germline V gene, CDR1 is LGHDT and CDR2 is YNNKEL (reference sequence). The ends lost 5 bases at V and 0 bases at J; junction bases unmatched: 4.

The chain is built from TRBV18 and TRBJ2-7, with a possible D match to TRBD1 (5 bases). CDR1 KGHSH and CDR2 LQKENI come from the germline V gene. The CDR3 length is 14 residues. The V end lost 3 bases, the J end lost 2 bases, and 11 bases lay between the germline ends. In DNA, the CDR3 is TGTGCCAGCTCACCTGGGGCAGGGACCTACGAGCAGTACTTC. Amino acids: CASSPGAGTYEQYF.

Turning to this clone: The same CDR3 also results from other DNA sequences found in this sample. CDR3: CASSFGGYNEQFF. CDR3 coding DNA: TGTGCCAGCAGCTTCGGGGGCTACAATGAGCAGTTCTTC. V usage is TRBV7-3 and J usage is TRBJ2-1; possible D gene TRBD2, 6 bases. The CDR3 runs 13 residues. The germline V gene has CDR1 SGHTA and CDR2 FQGTGA. V was clipped by 3 bases and J by 3 bases, with 6 bases between them.

The V call is TRBV10-3, the J call TRBJ2-7, with D perhaps TRBD2 (8 bases). This CDR3 region has 14 residues. Between the trimmed V and J ends, which lost 6 bases and 2 bases, there was a span of 14 bases. Germline lookup yields CDR1 ENHRY and CDR2 SYGVKD. DNA for the CDR3: TGTGCCATCAGCGGGGGGGACAGAGCCTACGAGCAGTACTTC. Its protein product is CAISGGDRAYEQYF.

The chain is built from TRBV15 and TRBJ2-3; 7 nucleotides align to TRBD2. Germline V gene lookup returns CDR1 LNHNV and CDR2 YYDKDF (reference sequence). The CDR3 sequence is 17 residues long. V shed 2 bases and J 3 bases; nucleotides not matched to a gene: 11. The CDR3 DNA is TGTGCCACCAGCAGATCGAGTTTAGCGGGCGGAACAGATACGCAGTATTTT. The encoded protein is CATSRSSLAGGTDTQYF. The variable domain in full, completed from reference TRBV15 and TRBJ2-3, reads DAMVIQNPRYQVTQFGKPVTLSCSQTLNHNVMYWYQQKSSQAPKLLFHYYDKDFNNEADTPDNFQSRRPNTSFCFLDIRSPGLGDTAMYLCATSRSSLAGGTDTQYFGPGTRLTVL.

A note on this clone: This sample includes further DNA sequences coding for the same CDR3. J is TRBJ1-5 and V is TRBV6-5, with D unclear. V was cut by 0 bases and J by 0 bases, with 6 bases left in between. CDR1 is MNHEY and CDR2 is SVGAGI in the germline V gene. The CDR3 is 15 residues long. The chain's CDR3 is CASSYSRYSNQPQHF. As DNA, the CDR3 is TGTGCCAGCAGTTACTCGAGATATAGCAATCAGCCCCAGCATTTT.

The chain recombines TRBV11-1 with TRBJ2-7; 10 nucleotides match TRBD1. V lost 5 bases, J lost 1 base, and 5 bases stayed unmatched. Germline loops: CDR1 SGHAT, CDR2 FQDESV (reference sequence). The length of the CDR3 is 15 residues. The CDR3 spells CASSARDRGSYEQYF. The CDR3 DNA sequence: TGTGCCAGCAGCGCACGGGACAGGGGATCCTACGAGCAGTACTTC.

V is TRBV11-2 and J is TRBJ2-7; the D gene is possibly TRBD1 (5 bases). Germline V CDR1 and CDR2: SGHAT, FQNNGV. The CDR3 runs to 15 residues. V gave up 0 bases and J gave up 5 bases, with 14 bases separating them. The CDR3 sequence: CASSLDPGPANEQYF. CDR3 sequence (DNA): TGTGCCAGCAGCTTAGACCCAGGGCCAGCGAACGAGCAGTACTTC.